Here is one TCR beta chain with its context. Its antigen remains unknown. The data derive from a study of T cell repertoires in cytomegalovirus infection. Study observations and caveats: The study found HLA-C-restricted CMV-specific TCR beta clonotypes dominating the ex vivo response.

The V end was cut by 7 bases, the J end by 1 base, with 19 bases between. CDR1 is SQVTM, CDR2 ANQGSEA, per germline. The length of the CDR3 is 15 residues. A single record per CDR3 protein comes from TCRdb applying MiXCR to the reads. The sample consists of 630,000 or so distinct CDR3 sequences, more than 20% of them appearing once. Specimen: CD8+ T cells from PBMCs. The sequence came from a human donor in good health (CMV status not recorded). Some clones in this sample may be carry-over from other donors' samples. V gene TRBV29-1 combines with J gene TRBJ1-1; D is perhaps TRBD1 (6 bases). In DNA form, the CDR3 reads TGCAGCGGGGCGTGGATAACAGGGAAGAACACTGAAGCTTTCTTT. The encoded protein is CSGAWITGKNTEAFF.